This is a list of T cell receptor beta chains from one sample in a study of cytomegalovirus exposure and HLA in healthy donors. Some clones are missing from TCRdb's copy, which holds only in-frame ones; the method was immunoSEQ multiplex PCR. The sample has 200,000 to 250,000 clones, more than 75% seen once; the top ten hold 1.3%. The source material was PBMCs. The receptors here all came from a human donor in good health. The CDR3 runs from the conserved cysteine through the conserved F or W. D genes are given only for firm matches. Rows give clone size only sometimes, using once, few, many, or a class for an expanded clone.

abundance,v_gene,d_gene,j_gene,CDR3aa,CDR3nt
-,TRBV5-1,TRBD1,TRBJ2-1,CASSPGTAYNEQFF,TGCGCCAGCAGCCCCGGGACAGCCTACAATGAGCAGTTCTTC
-,TRBV6-4,TRBD1,TRBJ2-7,CASSGPGQGTEQYF,TGTGCCAGCAGTGGTCCGGGACAGGGCACCGAGCAGTACTTC
-,TRBV21-1,-,TRBJ2-7,CASSNSFYEQYF,TGTGCCAGCAGCAATTCGTTCTACGAGCAGTACTTC
-,TRBV19,TRBD1,TRBJ2-6,CASGRTGLSGANVLTF,TGTGCCAGCGGCAGGACAGGTCTCTCTGGGGCCAACGTCCTGACTTTC
-,TRBV7-2,TRBD1,TRBJ1-2,CASSDRGGGGYTF,TGTGCCAGCAGCGACAGGGGTGGCGGGGGCTACACCTTC
-,TRBV18,TRBD1,TRBJ2-1,CASSPPPGTGFNEQFF,TGTGCCAGCTCACCCCCGCCCGGGACAGGATTCAATGAGCAGTTCTTC
-,TRBV6-1,TRBD1,TRBJ1-1,CASSPVWDRGEAFF,TGTGCCAGCAGCCCGGTTTGGGACAGGGGGGAAGCTTTCTTT
-,TRBV4-1,TRBD1,TRBJ2-7,CASSQDFRTGIVYEQYF,TGCGCCAGCAGCCAAGATTTCAGGACAGGGATCGTATACGAGCAGTACTTC
-,TRBV19,TRBD2,TRBJ2-2,CARTSGPYPNTGELFF,TGTGCCAGAACTAGCGGGCCCTACCCGAACACCGGGGAGCTGTTTTTT
-,TRBV7-9,-,TRBJ1-1,CSSSHSATEAFF,TGTTCCAGCAGCCATAGCGCTACTGAAGCTTTCTTT
-,TRBV4-1,-,TRBJ2-7,CASSQDVSRRAYEQYF,TGCGCCAGCAGCCAAGACGTATCCCGGAGAGCCTACGAGCAGTACTTC
once,TRBV7-9,-,TRBJ1-1,CSSISSRTEAFF,TGTTCCAGCATTTCAAGTCGGACTGAAGCTTTCTTT
-,TRBV2,-,TRBJ2-7,CASSPESYEQYF,TGTGCCAGCAGTCCGGAGTCCTACGAGCAGTACTTC
-,TRBV21-1,-,TRBJ2-6,CASSLRDRGTGANVLTF,TGTGCCAGCAGCCTCCGGGACAGAGGAACTGGGGCCAACGTCCTGACTTTC
few,TRBV5-6,-,TRBJ1-1,CASSLTANTEAFF,TGTGCCAGCAGCTTGACAGCGAACACTGAAGCTTTCTTT
-,TRBV10-3,TRBD1,TRBJ1-1,CAISESGQSTEAFF,TGTGCCATCAGTGAATCGGGACAGAGCACTGAAGCTTTCTTT
-,TRBV7-9,TRBD2,TRBJ2-1,CASSFSGRATAYEQFF,TGTGCCAGCAGCTTTAGCGGGAGGGCCACGGCGTATGAGCAGTTCTTC